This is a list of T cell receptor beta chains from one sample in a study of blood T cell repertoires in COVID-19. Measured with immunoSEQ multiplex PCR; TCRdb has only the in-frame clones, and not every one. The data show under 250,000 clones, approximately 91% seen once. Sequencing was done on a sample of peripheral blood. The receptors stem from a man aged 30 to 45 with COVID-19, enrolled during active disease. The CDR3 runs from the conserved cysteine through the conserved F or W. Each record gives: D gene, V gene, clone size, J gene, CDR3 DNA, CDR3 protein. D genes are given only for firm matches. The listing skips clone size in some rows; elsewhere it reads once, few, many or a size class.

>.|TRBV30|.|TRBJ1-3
TGTGCCGTGAACGGGGTTTCTTCTGGAAACACCATATATTTT
CAVNGVSSGNTIYF
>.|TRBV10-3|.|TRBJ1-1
TGTGCCATCAGTGAGGGCAGTCACACTGAAGCTTTCTTT
CAISEGSHTEAFF
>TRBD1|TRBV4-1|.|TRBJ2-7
TGCGCCAGCAGCCACACAGGGGGCCGCACCTACGAGCAGTACTTC
CASSHTGGRTYEQYF
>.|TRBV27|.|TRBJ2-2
TGTGCCAGCAGTCCTCCCCCAGGGCAGGGGTCGAACACCGGGGAGCTGTTTTTT
CASSPPPGQGSNTGELFF
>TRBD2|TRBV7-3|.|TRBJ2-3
TGTGCCAGCAGCCCAACGCTCCAAGCGGGGGGCACAGATACGCAGTATTTT
CASSPTLQAGGTDTQYF
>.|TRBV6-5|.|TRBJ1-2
TGTGCCAGCAGTTACGGGGACGGGAGAGCACGTGGCTACACCTTC
CASSYGDGRARGYTF
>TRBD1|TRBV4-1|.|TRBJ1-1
TGCGCCAGCAGCCAAGCGGACAGGGTGCGCACTGAAGCTTTCTTT
CASSQADRVRTEAFF
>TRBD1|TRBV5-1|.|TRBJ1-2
TGCGCCAGCAGCTTGTACATACAGGGGCCTGTTTTCGTCGATGGCTACACCTTC
CASSLYIQGPVFVDGYTF
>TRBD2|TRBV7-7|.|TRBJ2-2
TGTGCCAGCAGCCCTAGGACTAGCGGGGGCCCGAACACCGGGGAGCTGTTTTTT
CASSPRTSGGPNTGELFF
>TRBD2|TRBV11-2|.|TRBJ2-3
TGTGCCAGCAGCTTAGTAGCGGGGGGAACAGATACGCAGTATTTT
CASSLVAGGTDTQYF
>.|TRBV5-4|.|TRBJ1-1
TGTGCCAGCAGCTTGCAAGGAGTAGGAGGAACTGAAGCTTTCTTT
CASSLQGVGGTEAFF
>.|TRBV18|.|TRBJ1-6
TGTGCCAGCTCACCTTCGCAGGGGAGAACACCCCTCCACTTT
CASSPSQGRTPLHF
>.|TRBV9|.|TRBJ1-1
TGTGCCAGCAGCCCCCAGGGAGGGGACACTGAAGCTTTCTTT
CASSPQGGDTEAFF
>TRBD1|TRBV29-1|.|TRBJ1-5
TGCAGCGTTGGACAGGGAGGCAATCAGCCCCAGCATTTT
CSVGQGGNQPQHF
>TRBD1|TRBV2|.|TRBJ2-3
TGTGCCAGCAGTCCTAGGACAGGCTCAGATACGCAGTATTTT
CASSPRTGSDTQYF
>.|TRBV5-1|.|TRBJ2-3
TGCGCCAGCAGCCGGGACACGGATACAGATACGCAGTATTTT
CASSRDTDTDTQYF
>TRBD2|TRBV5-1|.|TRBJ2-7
TGCGCCAGCAGCCCCGGGTTAGCGGGCGCTTTACGAACCTACGAGCAGTACTTC
CASSPGLAGALRTYEQYF
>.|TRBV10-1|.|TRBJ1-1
TGCGCCAGCAGGGGGAGTACTGGCACTGAAGCTTTCTTT
CASRGSTGTEAFF
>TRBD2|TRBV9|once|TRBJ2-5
TGTGCCAGCAGCGTAGGAGGGGGGGGACTAGCGGGAGACCAAGAGACCCAGTACTTC
CASSVGGGGLAGDQETQYF
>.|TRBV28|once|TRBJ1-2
TGTGCCACAGAGGGTCCCGGGACACACTATGGCTACACCTTC
CATEGPGTHYGYTF
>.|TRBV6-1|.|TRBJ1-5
TGTGCCAGCAGTGAAGAACAACATCAGCCCCAGCATTTT
CASSEEQHQPQHF
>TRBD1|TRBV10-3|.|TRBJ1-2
TGTGCCATCGACAGGGGTAACTATGGCTACACCTTC
CAIDRGNYGYTF
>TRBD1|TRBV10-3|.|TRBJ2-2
TGTGCCAGCCGTAACACCGGGACAGGGTCCACCGGGGAGCTGTTTTTT
CASRNTGTGSTGELFF
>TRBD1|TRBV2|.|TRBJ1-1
TGTGCCATCACCGGACAGGGGATGAATGAAGCTTTCTTT
CAITGQGMNEAFF
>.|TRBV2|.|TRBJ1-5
TGTGCCAGCAGTGAAGAACAGCCGTTCAATCAGCCCCAGCATTTT
CASSEEQPFNQPQHF
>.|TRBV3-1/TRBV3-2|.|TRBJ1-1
TGTGCCAGCAGCCAAAATCAGGGGAACACTGAAGCTTTCTTT
CASSQNQGNTEAFF
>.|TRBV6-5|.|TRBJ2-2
TGTGCCAGCAGTTACTTTCCGGGAGAAGGCGGGGAGCTGTTTTTT
CASSYFPGEGGELFF
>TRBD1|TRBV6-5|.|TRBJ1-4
TGTGCCAGCAGCGTTACAGGGGGCAGGGAAAAACTGTTTTTT
CASSVTGGREKLFF
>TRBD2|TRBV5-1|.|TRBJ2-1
TGCGCCAGCAGCTTTGGATTGGCGGGGGGGAAAAAAAACAATGAGCAGTTCTTC
CASSFGLAGGKKNNEQFF
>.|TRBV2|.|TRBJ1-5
TGTGCCAGCAGTGTCGAAGGGGATCAGCCCCAGCATTTT
CASSVEGDQPQHF
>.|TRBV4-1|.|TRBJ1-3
TGCGCCAGCAGCCAAGTCTGGGACACGAGCTCTGGAAACACCATATATTTT
CASSQVWDTSSGNTIYF
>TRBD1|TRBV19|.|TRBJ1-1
TGTGCCAGTAGTATAGCCGGGACAGCCGTGAACACTGAAGCTTTCTTT
CASSIAGTAVNTEAFF
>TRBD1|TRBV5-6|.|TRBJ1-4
TGTGCCAGCAGCCCGCGGACAGGGGAAAAACTGTTTTTT
CASSPRTGEKLFF
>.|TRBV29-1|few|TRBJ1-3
TGCAGCGTTGAAAGAGGGATCTCTGGAAACACCATATATTTT
CSVERGISGNTIYF
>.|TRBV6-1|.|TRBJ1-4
TGTGCCAGCAGTGCGTTCTCAGGGACAACTAATGAAAAACTGTTTTTT
CASSAFSGTTNEKLFF
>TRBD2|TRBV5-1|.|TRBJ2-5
TGCGCCAGCAGCCCGGGGGCTAGCGGGGGGCACCAAGAGACCCAGTACTTC
CASSPGASGGHQETQYF
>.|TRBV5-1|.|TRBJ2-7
TGCGCCAGCAGCGTTCCGGGACTGGAGGCGGGCGAGCAGTACTTC
CASSVPGLEAGEQYF
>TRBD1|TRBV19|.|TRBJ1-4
TGTGCCAGTAGTAGCCCAGGGACAGCCAATAATGAAAAACTGTTTTTT
CASSSPGTANNEKLFF
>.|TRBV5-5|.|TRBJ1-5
TGTGCCAGCAGCTTGAAGACAGATAATCAGCCCCAGCATTTT
CASSLKTDNQPQHF